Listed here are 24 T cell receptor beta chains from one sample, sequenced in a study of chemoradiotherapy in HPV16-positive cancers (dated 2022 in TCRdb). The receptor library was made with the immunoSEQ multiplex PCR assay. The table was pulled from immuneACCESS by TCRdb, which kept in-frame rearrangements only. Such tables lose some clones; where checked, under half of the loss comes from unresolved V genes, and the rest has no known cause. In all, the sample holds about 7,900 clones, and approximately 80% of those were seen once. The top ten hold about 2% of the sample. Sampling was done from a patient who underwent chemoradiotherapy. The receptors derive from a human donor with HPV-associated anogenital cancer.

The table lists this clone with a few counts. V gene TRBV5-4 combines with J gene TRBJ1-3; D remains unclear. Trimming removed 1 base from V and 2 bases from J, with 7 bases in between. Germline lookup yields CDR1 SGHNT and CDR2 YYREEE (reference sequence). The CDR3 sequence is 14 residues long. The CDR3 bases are TGTGCCAGCAGCTTGTCAGACCCTGGAAACACCATATATTTT. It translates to CASSLSDPGNTIYF.

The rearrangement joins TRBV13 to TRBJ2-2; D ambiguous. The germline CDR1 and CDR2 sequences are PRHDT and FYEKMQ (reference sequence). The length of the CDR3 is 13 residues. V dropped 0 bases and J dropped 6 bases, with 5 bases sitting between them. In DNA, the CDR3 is TGTGCCAGCAGCTTAGGGGGTTCCGGGGAGCTGTTTTTT. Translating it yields CASSLGGSGELFF.

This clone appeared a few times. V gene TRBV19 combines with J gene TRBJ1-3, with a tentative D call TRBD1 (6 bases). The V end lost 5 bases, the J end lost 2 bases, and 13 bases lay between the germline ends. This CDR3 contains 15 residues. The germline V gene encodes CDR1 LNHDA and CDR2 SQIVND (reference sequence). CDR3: CASSPAGEAGNTIYF. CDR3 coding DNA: TGTGCCAGTAGTCCGGCAGGGGAGGCTGGAAACACCATATATTTT.

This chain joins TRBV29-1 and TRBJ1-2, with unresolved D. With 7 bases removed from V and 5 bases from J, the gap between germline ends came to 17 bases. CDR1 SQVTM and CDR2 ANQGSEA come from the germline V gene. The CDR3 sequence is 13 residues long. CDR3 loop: CSGGEGIEYGYTF. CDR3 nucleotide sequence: TGCAGCGGCGGCGAGGGAATAGAATATGGCTACACCTTC.

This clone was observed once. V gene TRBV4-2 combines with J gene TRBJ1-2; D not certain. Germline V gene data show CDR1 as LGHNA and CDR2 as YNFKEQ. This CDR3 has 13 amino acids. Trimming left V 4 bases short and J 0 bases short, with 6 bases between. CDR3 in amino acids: CASSPGTNYGYTF. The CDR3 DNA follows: TGTGCCAGCAGCCCCGGAACTAACTATGGCTACACCTTC.

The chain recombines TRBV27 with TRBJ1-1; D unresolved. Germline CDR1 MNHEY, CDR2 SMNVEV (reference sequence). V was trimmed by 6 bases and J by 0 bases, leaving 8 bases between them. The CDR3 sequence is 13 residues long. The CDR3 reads CASRFGLNTEAFF. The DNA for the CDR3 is TGTGCCAGCAGGTTCGGACTGAACACTGAAGCTTTCTTT.

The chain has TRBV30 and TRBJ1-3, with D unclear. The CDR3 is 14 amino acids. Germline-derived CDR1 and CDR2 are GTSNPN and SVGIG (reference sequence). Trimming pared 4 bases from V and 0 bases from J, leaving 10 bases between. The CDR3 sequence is CAWKATNSGNTIYF. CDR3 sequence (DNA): TGTGCCTGGAAAGCCACGAACTCTGGAAACACCATATATTTT.

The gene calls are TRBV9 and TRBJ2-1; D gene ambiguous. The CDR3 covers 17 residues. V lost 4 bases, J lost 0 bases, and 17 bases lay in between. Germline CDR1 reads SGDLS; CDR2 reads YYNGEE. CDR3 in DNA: TGTGCCAGCAGCCTCTCGAATCGGCTCAGCTCCTACAATGAGCAGTTCTTC. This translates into CASSLSNRLSSYNEQFF.

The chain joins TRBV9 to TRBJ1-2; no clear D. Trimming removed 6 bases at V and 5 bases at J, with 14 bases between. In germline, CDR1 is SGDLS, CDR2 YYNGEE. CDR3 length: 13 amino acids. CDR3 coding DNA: TGTGCCAGCACCCTCGGGGAAGGTTATGGCTACACCTTC. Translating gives CASTLGEGYGYTF.

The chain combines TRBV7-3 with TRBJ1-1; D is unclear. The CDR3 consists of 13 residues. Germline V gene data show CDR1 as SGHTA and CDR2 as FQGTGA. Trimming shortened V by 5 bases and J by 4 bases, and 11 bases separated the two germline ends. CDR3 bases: TGTGCCAGCAGCGTCGGGCCCCGCACTGAAGCTTTCTTT. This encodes CASSVGPRTEAFF.

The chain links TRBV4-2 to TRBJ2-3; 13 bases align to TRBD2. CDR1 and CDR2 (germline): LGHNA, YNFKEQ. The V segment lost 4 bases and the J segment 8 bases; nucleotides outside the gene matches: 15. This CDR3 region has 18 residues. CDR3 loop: CASSPDRTSGSGYGTQYF. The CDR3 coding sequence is TGTGCCAGCAGCCCGGATCGGACTAGCGGGAGCGGGTACGGTACGCAGTATTTT.

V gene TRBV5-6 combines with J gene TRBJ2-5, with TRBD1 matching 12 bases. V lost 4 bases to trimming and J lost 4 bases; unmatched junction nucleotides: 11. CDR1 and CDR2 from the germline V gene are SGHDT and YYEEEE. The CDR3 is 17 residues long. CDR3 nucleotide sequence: TGTGCCAGCAGCCCGACCGGGACAGGGGGCTTTGGAGAGACCCAGTACTTC. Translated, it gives CASSPTGTGGFGETQYF.

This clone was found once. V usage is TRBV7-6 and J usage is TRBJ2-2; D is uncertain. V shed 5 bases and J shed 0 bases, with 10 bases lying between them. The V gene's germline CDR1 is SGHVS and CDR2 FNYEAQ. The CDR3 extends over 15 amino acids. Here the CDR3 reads CASSPVTANTGELFF. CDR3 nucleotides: TGTGCCAGCAGCCCCGTGACCGCGAACACCGGGGAGCTGTTTTTT.

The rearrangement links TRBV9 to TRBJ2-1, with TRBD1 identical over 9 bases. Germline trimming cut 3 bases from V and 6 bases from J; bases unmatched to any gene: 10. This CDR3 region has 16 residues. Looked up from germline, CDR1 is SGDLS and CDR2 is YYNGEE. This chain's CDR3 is CASSGAEGQGFNEQFF. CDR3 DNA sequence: TGTGCCAGCAGCGGGGCGGAGGGACAGGGCTTCAATGAGCAGTTCTTC.

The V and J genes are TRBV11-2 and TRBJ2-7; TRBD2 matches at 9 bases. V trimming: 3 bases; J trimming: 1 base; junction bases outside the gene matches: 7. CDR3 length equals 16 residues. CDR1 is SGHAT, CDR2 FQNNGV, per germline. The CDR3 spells CASSFFTRGGSYEQYF. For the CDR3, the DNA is TGTGCCAGCAGCTTCTTTACGCGGGGGGGATCCTACGAGCAGTACTTC. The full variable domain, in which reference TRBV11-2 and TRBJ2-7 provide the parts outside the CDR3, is EAGVAQSPRYKIIEKRQSVAFWCNPISGHATLYWYQQILGQGPKLLIQFQNNGVVDDSQLPKDRFSAERLKGVDSTLKIQPAKLEDSAVYLCASSFFTRGGSYEQYFGPGTRLTVT.

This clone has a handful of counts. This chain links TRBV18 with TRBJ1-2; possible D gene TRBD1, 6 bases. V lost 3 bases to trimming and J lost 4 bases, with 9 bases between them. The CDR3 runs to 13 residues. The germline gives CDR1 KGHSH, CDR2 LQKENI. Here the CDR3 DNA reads TGTGCCAGCTCACCGGACAGATCCTATGGCTACACCTTC. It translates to CASSPDRSYGYTF.

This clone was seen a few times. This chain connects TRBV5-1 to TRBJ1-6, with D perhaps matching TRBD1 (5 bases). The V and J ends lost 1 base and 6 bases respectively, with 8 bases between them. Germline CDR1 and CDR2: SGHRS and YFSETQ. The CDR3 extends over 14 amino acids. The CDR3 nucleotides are TGCGCCAGCAGCTTGTTGAGGGGTAATTCACCCCTCCACTTT. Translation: CASSLLRGNSPLHF. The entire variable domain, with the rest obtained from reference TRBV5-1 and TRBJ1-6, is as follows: KAGVTQTPRYLIKTRGQQVTLSCSPISGHRSVSWYQQTPGQGLQFLFEYFSETQRNKGNFPGRFSGRQFSNSRSEMNVSTLELGDSALYLCASSLLRGNSPLHFGNGTRLTVT.

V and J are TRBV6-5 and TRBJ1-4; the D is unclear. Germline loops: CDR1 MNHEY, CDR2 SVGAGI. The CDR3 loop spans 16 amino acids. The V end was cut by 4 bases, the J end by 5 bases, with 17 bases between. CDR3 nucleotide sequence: TGTGCCAGCAGTTTTAATGCGGCAGTCTCAAATGAAAAACTGTTTTTT. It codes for CASSFNAAVSNEKLFF.

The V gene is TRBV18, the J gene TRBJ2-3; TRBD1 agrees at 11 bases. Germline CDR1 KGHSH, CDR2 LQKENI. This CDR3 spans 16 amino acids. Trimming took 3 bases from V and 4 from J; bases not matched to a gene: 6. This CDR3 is CASSPGTGGSADTQYF. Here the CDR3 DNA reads TGTGCCAGCTCACCTGGGACAGGGGGGAGTGCAGATACGCAGTATTTT. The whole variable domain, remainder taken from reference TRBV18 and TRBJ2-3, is NAGVMQNPRHLVRRRGQEARLRCSPMKGHSHVYWYRQLPEEGLKFMVYLQKENIIDESGMPKERFSAEFPKEGPSILRIQQVVRGDSAAYFCASSPGTGGSADTQYFGPGTRLTVL.

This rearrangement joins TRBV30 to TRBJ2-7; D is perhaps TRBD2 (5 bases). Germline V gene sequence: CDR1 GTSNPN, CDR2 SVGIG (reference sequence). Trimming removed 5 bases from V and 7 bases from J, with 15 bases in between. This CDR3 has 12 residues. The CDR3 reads CAWGLAGVEQYF. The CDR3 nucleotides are TGTGCCTGGGGGCTCGCGGGTGTTGAGCAGTACTTC.

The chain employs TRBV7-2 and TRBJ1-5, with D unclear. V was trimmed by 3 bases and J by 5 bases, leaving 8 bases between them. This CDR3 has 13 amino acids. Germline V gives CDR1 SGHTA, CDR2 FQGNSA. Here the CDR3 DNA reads TGTGCCAGCAGCTTGCTGCTCGATCAGCCCCAGCATTTT. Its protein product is CASSLLLDQPQHF.

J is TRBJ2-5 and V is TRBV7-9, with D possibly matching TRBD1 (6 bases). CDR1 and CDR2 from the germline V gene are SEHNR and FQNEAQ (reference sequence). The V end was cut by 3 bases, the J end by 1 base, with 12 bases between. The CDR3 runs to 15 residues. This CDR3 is CASSFGQTLQETQYF. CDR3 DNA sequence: TGTGCCAGCAGCTTTGGACAGACACTCCAAGAGACCCAGTACTTC.

The CDR3 DNA reads as TGTGCCAGCAGTCCCCGGGGAGGTTACTTCTCTGGAAACACCATATATTTT. Translation: CASSPRGGYFSGNTIYF. The chain is built from TRBV25-1 and TRBJ1-3; D gene unclear. Trimming shortened V by 5 bases and J by 0 bases, and 17 bases separated the two germline ends. CDR1 MGHDK and CDR2 SYGVNS come from the germline V gene. The CDR3 covers 17 residues.

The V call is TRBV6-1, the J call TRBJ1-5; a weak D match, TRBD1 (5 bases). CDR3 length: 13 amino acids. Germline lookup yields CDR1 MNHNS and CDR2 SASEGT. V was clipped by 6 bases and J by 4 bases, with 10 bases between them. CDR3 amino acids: CASSPPGNQPQHF. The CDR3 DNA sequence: TGTGCCAGCAGCCCCCCAGGGAATCAGCCCCAGCATTTT.